These 2 T cell receptor beta chains were sequenced from one sample in a study of PD-1 blockade in classical Hodgkin lymphoma. Each patient experienced a relapse that followed autologous stem cell transplantation, and brentuximab vedotin exposure varied. Using immunoSEQ multiplex PCR, the repertoire was profiled, and TCRdb retains in-frame clones only, with some absent. The data show approximately 17,000 clones, around 80% seen once. The sample here was peripheral blood mononuclear cells (PBMCs), taken at baseline. The receptors derive from a human donor with classical Hodgkin lymphoma.

The rearrangement uses TRBV4-1 and TRBJ1-3, with 8 bases that match TRBD1. The CDR3 sequence is 16 residues long. Germline V gene lookup returns CDR1 MGHRA and CDR2 YSYEKL. V dropped 0 bases and J dropped 2; count of bases not matched to a gene: 3. The CDR3 DNA reads as TGCGCCAGCAGCCAAGATTGGACAGGGACTGGAAACACCATATATTTT. Amino acid sequence: CASSQDWTGTGNTIYF.

The J gene is TRBJ1-2, the V gene TRBV30, with 7 bases identical to TRBD1. The V and J ends lost 3 bases and 7 bases, in that order; junction bases with no gene match: 8. The CDR3 runs 13 residues. Germline values: CDR1 GTSNPN, CDR2 SVGIG (reference sequence). Written as DNA, the CDR3 is TGTGCCTGGAGGACACCAGGGGGGACTGGCTACACCTTC. Its translation is CAWRTPGGTGYTF.